What follows describes a single TCR beta chain. In its sample, this clonotype was seen many times. Its cognate antigen has yet to be identified. Per-nucleotide qualities are absent, and no much larger clonotype sits a single base away. The sample is drawn from a study of regulatory T cells in long-lasting Graves disease (dated by TCRdb to the early 2020s). Context from the whole study: In the newly diagnosed Graves' disease group, patients had been taking antithyroid drugs for less than 3 months. The study took place in China and was registered as a clinical trial. Persistent Graves' disease patients were compared with newly diagnosed Graves' disease patients by peripheral blood TCR sequencing and RNA sequencing. A total of roughly 33 samples underwent TCR sequencing: 13 from persistent and approximately 20 from newly diagnosed Graves' disease patients. The research as a whole found: Lower TCR Shannon entropy and fewer highly expanded clones were observed in persistent Graves' disease patients than in newly diagnosed patients, which suggested clonal expansion. TRBV28, TRBJ1-2 and TRBJ2-5 were preferentially used in persistent disease, while TRBV20-1 and TRBJ2-1 were favored in newly diagnosed disease. As a limitation, the authors acknowledged that the small sample size may reduce accuracy. Only peripheral blood was studied, because thyroid tissue, the primary lesion, was inaccessible. A larger number of public clonotypes was shared among persistent patients (around 2,700) than among newly diagnosed patients (roughly 980). Sequencing and analysis were limited to the TCR beta chain.

The CDR3 runs 15 amino acids, cysteine and phenylalanine included. Only the CDR3 part of the read is kept: 45 bases, read in frame from the first base. Looking up the germline V gene yields CDR1 SGHTA and CDR2 FQGTGA. The V end loses 4 bases and the J end loses 1 base, and a stretch of 13 bases separates them. The library was produced with multiplex PCR. The listed sequencing device is Illumina HiSeq 4000. iRepertoire HTBI primers and Arm-PCR amplification of CDR3 regions were used to construct TCR beta libraries. Before sequencing, the PCR products went through gel purification. In the source study's methods: A total of 62 TRBV and 14 TRBJ segments were identified across samples and were used for gene usage analysis of CDR3 amino acid clonotypes. COPE and FqMerger were used to merge the filtered high-quality paired reads into contigs. BLAST was used to align contigs to IMGT TRBV, TRBD and TRBJ reference genes, with CDR3 defined following IMGT. Highly expanded clones were defined as clonotypes with a frequency above 0.1%. Shannon entropy was used to measure repertoire diversity, and the Gini coefficient was used to measure V-J evenness. A clonotype found in more than one individual was treated as public. TCRdb itself trimmed the public reads at Q25 with fastp, ran MiXCR and retained productive beta chains. Merged by CDR3 protein, the rows form single entries marked with the most common genes and DNA. The V and J calls were determined by TCRdb, not by the authors. For this sample there are 300,000 to 400,000 distinct CDR3 sequences; 16% appear just once. Just under 30% of the sample belongs to the ten largest clones.

The time point label here, explained by the study, means: newly diagnosed GD, antithyroid drugs for less than 3 months. For both TCR sequencing and RNA sequencing, RNA was extracted from PBMCs using TRIzol. Graves' disease was diagnosed according to American Thyroid Association guidelines. Patients for the study were recruited at an endocrinology department in Xi'an, China. Each patient gave about 8.1 milliliters of peripheral blood, collected in an EDTA anticoagulant tube. Ficoll Paque Plus density gradient separation was used to isolate PBMCs, and no further T cell sorting was done. An Agilent 2100 Bioanalyzer and agarose gel were used to check RNA quality, while a NanoDrop 2000 measured RNA concentration. This same sample was also taken into another study, of T cells in Graves' hyperthyroidism and ophthalmopathy. The second study, in turn, reports: Stable Graves' hyperthyroidism was defined as no progression to ophthalmopathy during 18 months of follow-up. Hyperthyroidism patients were newly diagnosed, had a disease duration of under 2 months, and were aged 18 to 65 years. Any patient with an uncontrolled infection, another autoimmune disease, pregnancy or lactation was excluded. Diagnoses relied on clinical symptoms, serum thyroxine and TRAb, thyroid ultrasound and orbital computed tomography. A first-round RT-PCR of the TCR CDR3 used the HTBI primer set with the Qiagen OneStep RT-PCR kit. Most expanded thyroid clonotypes (frequency above 0.001) were also found in blood, which suggests that blood repertoires may mirror thyroid immune responses. In cross-validation, a model built on a 13 V-J signature told ophthalmopathy apart from stable hyperthyroidism with roughly 87% sensitivity and 81% to 82% specificity, and in testing the same model reached 80%/75%. In validation, the model predicted progression to ophthalmopathy with approximately 71% sensitivity and about 72% specificity, a median of 6.5 months before onset. TCR V-J signatures able to tell the groups apart were searched for in a discovery cohort of 95 or so patients, of whom more than 40 had Graves' ophthalmopathy and under 65 had stable Graves' hyperthyroidism. Whether ophthalmopathy could be predicted prospectively was tested in an independent validation cohort made up of 18 to 20 hyperthyroidism patients plus 17 patients who later progressed to ophthalmopathy. The approximately 98 discovery patients were randomly divided into training and test sets at a 7:3 ratio. In more than five Graves' hyperthyroidism patients, the study also compared T-cell repertoires from thyroid tissue with T-cell repertoires from blood. After sampling, hyperthyroidism patients received methimazole starting at 30 mg daily, and ophthalmopathy patients received high-dose intravenous methylprednisolone. Libraries were constructed in a second round of multiplex PCR, after which size selection and purification were carried out. The libraries were sequenced on an Illumina HiSeq2000 using paired-end 100 bp reads. SOAPnuke was used to process the raw data, removing reads that contained adapters or uncalled bases, had a mean Phred below 15, or lacked an exact match to the constant primer or identifier. High-quality paired reads were merged using COPE v1.2.5, and each unique nucleotide sequence was defined as a clonotype. MiTCR v1.1 was used to align the clonotypes against IMGT TRBV, TRBD and TRBJ reference segments. Only V-J combinations with frequency above 0.0001, covering 99% to 99.2% of repertoires, were analysed. A TCS score was defined as the ratio between F50 (clonal expansion) and ExV (chaos), using BLOSUM62-based TCRdist between CDR3 peptides within each V-J. Welch's t-statistics and random forest reduced roughly 540 V-J features to roughly 13, which were used in a naive Bayes classifier (R e1071). No statistical method was used to fix the sample size in advance, and group allocation was not hidden from the investigators. The paper describes TCR Vbeta CDR3 sequencing of about 140 peripheral blood samples, made up of around 41 ophthalmopathy patients, around 78 hyperthyroidism patients and 17 progressor patients.

The V and J genes are TRBV7-3 and TRBJ2-5; no D segment can be confidently identified. The sequence was obtained from a middle-aged man with Graves disease. Donor details come from another sample of the same person, matched by shared clones. The material sequenced was peripheral blood mononuclear cells (PBMCs), taken at new diagnosis, from a patient treated with antithyroid drugs. This receptor has the CDR3 CASSSEEGSQETQYF. Here is the DNA: TGTGCCAGCAGCTCAGAAGAAGGGTCCCAAGAGACCCAGTACTTC.